What follows is one T cell receptor (beta chain) and its context. There is no known antigen for this receptor. Base-call qualities are not available, and no considerably larger clone is one nucleotide away. The data were obtained in a study of PD-L1 blockade in urothelial cancer (dated 2017 in TCRdb). About the full investigation: Therapy was started in the mid-2010s for all patients, and atezolizumab 1,200 mg was administered intravenously every 3 weeks. About nine tenths of the roughly 29 patients were males with bladder-origin urothelial cancer, and about 65% of the roughly 30 reported a prior smoking history. Patients had an ECOG performance status of 0 or 1 and had received between 0 and 3 prior chemotherapy regimens. Blood samples were analyzed 3 weeks after the start of treatment (second dose) and 6 weeks after the start of treatment. Blood samples gave a median of about 140,000 T cells and tens of thousands of unique TCRs, with a median clonality of approximately 0.08. An exploratory multi-omic analysis was conducted of the somatic, immune and clinical correlates of response to PD-L1 blockade with atezolizumab in urothelial cancer. Pretreatment tumor samples, along with matched peripheral blood collected serially before and after atezolizumab treatment, underwent TCR sequencing. Durable clinical benefit was defined as progression-free survival longer than 6 months, and TCR features were also tested against progression-free and overall survival. In the same patients who had TCR sequencing, pretreatment tumors also underwent whole exome sequencing and RNA sequencing. Roughly 10 patients achieved durable clinical benefit and 20 did not. Pretreatment blood TCR-seq was available for twenty-nine patients, at least one posttreatment blood collection was obtained for around 25 patients, and tumor TCR-seq was available for around 25 patients.

Via the germline V gene, CDR1 is SGHAT and CDR2 FQNNGV. V gives up 5 bases and J gives up 2 bases, and the segment between their germline ends measures 16 bases. Inclusive of the bounding cysteine and phenylalanine, the CDR3 is 15 residues long. The CDR3 DNA has 45 bases and is translated from base 1. Per the publication, the time point label means: peripheral blood 6 weeks after treatment start. A total of 25 to 30 patients with locally advanced or metastatic urothelial carcinoma, treated at Memorial Sloan Kettering on a trial protocol, made up the cohort. Peripheral blood mononuclear cells were collected from each patient pretreatment and during treatment, giving between 1 and 8 total time points per patient. The Qiagen DNeasy Blood extraction kit was used to purify genomic DNA from total PBMCs and tumor samples. PBMCs were collected pretreatment and during treatment and were isolated and stored as previously described.

Study-wide findings and limitations: A pretreatment peripheral blood TCR clonality below the median was linked to improved progression-free and overall survival. Because of the small sample size (n ≈ 28) and the many exploratory analyses performed, the results are intended to be regarded as hypothesis-generating. Patients with durable benefit showed greater expansion of tumor-associated TCR clones in peripheral blood 3 weeks after starting treatment (n ≈ 21, p = 0.022).

To estimate absolute template abundance from read counts, synthetic TCR analog templates were spiked into each PCR. The immunoSEQ assay used bias-controlled V and J gene primers to amplify TCRbeta CDR3 regions from genomic DNA. Sequencing of rearranged TCRbeta segments was performed at approximately 20X coverage. In the source study's methods: Clustering was used to correct sequencing errors, and CDR3s were annotated against IMGT so that V, D and J genes could be assigned. Only productive TCRbeta rearrangements were used in downstream analyses, excluding out-of-frame or stop-codon sequences. Clonality was calculated as one minus the Shannon entropy normalized by the log of the number of unique productive sequences. Clones differing between time points or between blood and tumor were identified using Fisher's exact test with Benjamini-Hochberg correction, with an adjusted p below 0.01 applied as the threshold. What TCRdb holds here is the immuneACCESS table cut down to in-frame rearrangements. Part of the clones is not present; checked against another copy, under half of the missing clones reflect an unresolved V gene, and the others are unexplained. The V and J calls and the clone size are those of that table, but D and trimming were determined from the DNA. The sample includes approximately 110,000 clones, with around 93% observed a single time. Of the sample, approximately 3.8% falls within the top ten clones.

The sample in question was PBMCs, obtained around atezolizumab (anti-PD-L1) treatment. The sequence links TRBV11-2 to TRBJ2-7; there is no confident call for the D gene. The TCR sequence derives from a man aged 60 to 75 with urothelial cancer. The CDR3 reads CASSGVTGRTYEQYF. The DNA reads as follows: TGTGCCAGCAGCGGAGTCACTGGCAGAACCTACGAGCAGTACTTC.